The 16 T cell receptor beta chains below all came from one sample that was sequenced in a study of cytomegalovirus exposure and HLA in healthy donors. PCR amplification relied on 60 Vbeta primers (plus 13 Jbeta primers). Sequencing used immunoSEQ multiplex PCR; TCRdb keeps in-frame clones, though not all of them. The sample carries around 170,000 clones, 70% to 85% recorded once. Sequencing was carried out using PBMCs. These receptors all come from a woman aged 40-49 years in good health and CMV-seronegative.

The chain joins TRBV6-5 to TRBJ2-7; TRBD2 might be the D (6 bases). The germline CDR1 and CDR2 sequences are MNHEY and SVGAGI. This CDR3 region has 15 residues. V dropped 0 bases and J dropped 3 bases, with 12 bases sitting between them. CDR3 nucleotides: TGTGCCAGCAGTTACTCGAGGGGACTGCACTACGAGCAGTACTTC. Its translation: CASSYSRGLHYEQYF.

This chain connects TRBV5-1 to TRBJ2-2, with D maybe TRBD2 (5 bases). This CDR3 region has 12 residues. Germline V lookup: CDR1 SGHRS, CDR2 YFSETQ. V lost 2 bases, J lost 10 bases, and 9 bases lay in between. CDR3 bases: TGCGCCAGCAGCTTTTTGGAGGAGGAGCTGTTTTTT. Residues: CASSFLEEELFF.

This clone was found once. The chain links TRBV15 to TRBJ2-5; TRBD2 matches at 7 bases. The length of the CDR3 is 14 residues. Germline CDR1 is LNHNV and CDR2 is YYDKDF (reference sequence). The junction had 7 bases not matched to a gene; V was cut back by 5 bases and J by 4 bases. Written as DNA, the CDR3 is TGTGCCACCAGCTTTCTAGGGGAGGGAGAGACCCAGTACTTC. Its protein is CATSFLGEGETQYF.

This clone was seen only a few times. In DNA form, the CDR3 reads TGTGCCAGCAGCCCCGGGACAGGGAGTCAGCCCCAGCATTTT. Amino acids: CASSPGTGSQPQHF. The chain carries TRBV9 and TRBJ1-5; TRBD1 matches at 9 bases. Trimming cost V 4 bases and J 6 bases; bases outside gene matches: 5. This CDR3 contains 14 residues. In germline, CDR1 is SGDLS, CDR2 YYNGEE.

This rearrangement joins TRBV27 to TRBJ1-5; D gene unclear. Trimming removed 6 bases at V and 7 bases at J, with 16 bases between. The CDR3 length is 14 residues. Germline V gene data show CDR1 as MNHEY and CDR2 as SMNVEV (reference sequence). The CDR3 DNA reads as TGTGCCAGCAGCTCATGGGAGGGCGGGCAGCCCCAGCATTTT. Translation: CASSSWEGGQPQHF.

This clone has more than one count but fewer than ten. The rearrangement joins TRBV4-1 to TRBJ2-7; 11 bases are shared with TRBD2. V shed 3 bases and J 3 bases; nucleotides not matched to a gene: 7. CDR3 length equals 16 residues. CDR1 is MGHRA, CDR2 YSYEKL, per germline. CDR3 protein: CASSQARLAGLYEQYF. DNA of the CDR3: TGCGCCAGCAGCCAGGCAAGACTAGCGGGGCTCTACGAGCAGTACTTC.

The rearrangement uses TRBV25-1 and TRBJ2-1, with D tentatively TRBD1 (6 bases). Germline V CDR1 and CDR2: MGHDK, SYGVNS. The CDR3 runs to 14 residues. With 6 bases removed from V and 0 bases from J, the gap between germline ends came to 9 bases. The CDR3 loop reads CASSSDSSYNEQFF. The DNA of the CDR3 is TGTGCCAGCAGCTCGGACAGCTCCTACAATGAGCAGTTCTTC.

The count of this clone is one. The genes are TRBV4-3 and TRBJ2-1, with D possibly TRBD2 on 5 matching bases. The CDR3 totals 18 residues. The V end was cut by 0 bases, the J end by 2 bases, with 17 bases between. Germline CDR1 is LGHNA and CDR2 is YSLEER. CDR3 DNA sequence: TGCGCCAGCAGCCAAGATCTAGGTAGTCCGACTACCTACAATGAGCAGTTCTTC. This gives the protein CASSQDLGSPTTYNEQFF.

The chain employs TRBV5-4 and TRBJ1-2; 11 bases map to TRBD1. Germline V lookup: CDR1 SGHNT, CDR2 YYREEE (reference sequence). V was clipped by 3 bases and J by 4 bases; unmatched bases: 8. The CDR3 runs 16 residues. The CDR3, as DNA: TGTGCCAGCAGCTCTGGACAGGGGGCACTAGGCTATGGCTACACCTTC. It yields the protein CASSSGQGALGYGYTF.

The gene calls are TRBV7-9 and TRBJ1-6; a weak D match, TRBD1 (5 bases). Germline V lookup: CDR1 SEHNR, CDR2 FQNEAQ (reference sequence). This CDR3 is 14 amino acids long. Trimming cost V 5 bases and J 4 bases, with 9 bases left between them. The CDR3 loop is CASSAQGYNSPLHF. CDR3 in DNA: TGTGCCAGCAGCGCCCAGGGTTATAATTCACCCCTCCACTTT.

The V call is TRBV7-9, the J call TRBJ2-3; 7 bases map to TRBD2. CDR1 is SEHNR, CDR2 FQNEAQ, per germline (reference sequence). Germline trimming cut 5 bases from V and 1 base from J; bases unmatched to any gene: 6. This CDR3 region has 15 residues. CDR3 sequence: CASSRGEVGTDTQYF. The CDR3 DNA is TGTGCCAGCAGCCGGGGGGAAGTTGGCACAGATACGCAGTATTTT.

The chain is built from TRBV6-1 and TRBJ2-2, with a weak D call TRBD2 (6 bases). This CDR3 spans 14 amino acids. The V gene's germline CDR1 is MNHNS and CDR2 SASEGT. Trimming left V 2 bases short and J 8 bases short, with 12 bases between. The CDR3 DNA reads TGTGCCAGCAGTGAATTGGGGACTCCTGGGGAGCTGTTTTTT. Protein product: CASSELGTPGELFF.

This clone was observed a few times. The chain has TRBV30 and TRBJ1-4; 8 bases map to TRBD1. The CDR3 runs to 14 residues. V lost 4 bases and J lost 6; bases outside the gene matches: 7. Germline CDR1 GTSNPN, CDR2 SVGIG (reference sequence). CDR3 in DNA: TGTGCCTGGAATAAACAGGGGGGATATGAAAAACTGTTTTTT. Translation: CAWNKQGGYEKLFF.

The chain has TRBV6-4 and TRBJ2-3; weak D call: TRBD2 (7 bases). Between the trimmed V and J ends, which lost 2 bases and 0 bases, there was a span of 12 bases. This CDR3 is built from 16 residues. CDR1 is MRHNA, CDR2 SNTAGT, per germline. DNA for the CDR3: TGTGCCAGCAGTGACCGCGGGGGCCCTAGCACAGATACGCAGTATTTT. Its protein product is CASSDRGGPSTDTQYF.

This clone occurred a few times. The chain uses TRBV6-1 and TRBJ2-6; TRBD2 is a possible D gene (6 bases). The CDR3 totals 20 residues. Deletions cut 4 bases from V and 1 base from J, with 23 bases between. Germline CDR1 and CDR2: MNHNS and SASEGT. The CDR3 is CASSANVGTPGESGANVLTF. The DNA for the CDR3 is TGTGCCAGCAGTGCGAACGTTGGGACTCCCGGTGAGTCTGGGGCCAACGTCCTGACTTTC.

This chain joins TRBV7-8 and TRBJ2-7; 9 nucleotides align to TRBD2. Germline lookup yields CDR1 SGHVS and CDR2 FQNEAQ. With V trimmed by 2 bases and J by 2 bases, 7 bases remained unmatched. CDR3 size: 16 residues. CDR3 residues: CASSLRQREVAYEQYF. The DNA of the CDR3 is TGTGCCAGCAGCTTACGGCAGCGGGAGGTTGCCTACGAGCAGTACTTC.